This TCR beta chain was recovered during a study of OX40 agonist ivuxolimab in advanced cancers. Study overall: Treatment of patients was with ivuxolimab, an agonistic anti-OX40 (CD134) antibody.

The CDR3 runs to 16 residues. Trimming left V 5 bases short and J 2 bases short, with 17 bases between. Germline CDR1 reads SGHNT; CDR2 reads YENEEA. Libraries were prepared by immunoSEQ multiplex PCR; TCRdb keeps only in-frame clonotypes and omits some of them. This table holds some 50,000 clones, approximately 91% found once. Sequences were derived from CD4+ or CD8+ T cells sorted from blood, sampled in a trial of the OX40 agonist ivuxolimab. The TCR originated in an adult with an advanced solid tumor such as melanoma, head and neck, liver or kidney cancer. The chain combines TRBV11-3 with TRBJ2-3, with D perhaps assigned TRBD1 or TRBD2 (5 bases each). CDR3 protein: CASSPRDASLTDTQYF. The DNA for the CDR3 is TGTGCCAGCAGCCCCCGGGACGCCAGCCTCACAGATACGCAGTATTTT.